This T cell receptor beta chain was profiled in a study of blood T cell repertoires in COVID-19. Sequencing was performed with immunoSEQ multiplex PCR; in TCRdb, only in-frame clones are kept and a portion is missing. The repertoire holds 380,000 or so clones, with roughly 90% as singletons. The CDR3 is made up of 15 amino acids. Sample: peripheral blood. The sequence came from a man aged 35 to 55 with acute or convalescent COVID-19. The chain combines TRBV21-1 with TRBJ2-7; the table gives TRBD1 as D, unverified against the DNA. TRBV21-1 counts as a pseudogene. This CDR3 is CASSKRTGSSYEQYF. CDR3 in DNA: TGTGCCAGCAGCAAAAGGACAGGCAGCTCCTACGAGCAGTACTTC.